What follows are 24 T cell receptor beta chains derived from one specimen sequenced in a study of blood T cell repertoires in COVID-19 (dated by TCRdb to between 2020 and 2021). The receptor library was made with the immunoSEQ multiplex PCR assay. TCRdb provides this immuneACCESS table in a form limited to in-frame rearrangements. Some clones are lacking; in checked studies, under half of them reflect an unresolved V gene, and why the rest are absent is not known. This sample has around 110,000 clones in its table, and 71% of those were observed once. The biggest ten clones account for approximately 0.9% of the sample. The sequenced sample was peripheral blood. The source is a human donor with acute or convalescent COVID-19. The donor label of this sample is uncertain.

The V call is TRBV14, the J call TRBJ1-2, with a tentative D call TRBD1 (6 bases). CDR1 is SGHDN and CDR2 is FVKESK in the germline V gene. The CDR3 loop spans 14 amino acids. Trimming took off 0 bases at V and 8 bases at J, with 13 bases between the two ends. The DNA of the CDR3 is TGTGCCAGCAGCCAAGAAGGGGGGGCGAGGGGCTACACCTTC. It encodes CASSQEGGARGYTF.

This sequence joins TRBV2 and TRBJ2-7, with 7 nucleotides matching TRBD1. The germline gives CDR1 SNHLY, CDR2 FYNNEI. V gave up 4 bases and J gave up 5 bases; unmatched junction bases: 5. This CDR3 has 13 amino acids. CDR3 region: CASSVTGAHEQYV. CDR3 nucleotides: TGTGCCAGCAGTGTTACAGGGGCACACGAGCAGTACGTC.

The chain joins TRBV7-9 to TRBJ1-4; D is undetermined. Trimming took off 5 bases at V and 3 bases at J, with 19 bases between the two ends. The CDR3 loop spans 17 amino acids. Germline V CDR1 and CDR2: SEHNR, FQNEAQ (reference sequence). In nucleotides, the CDR3 is TGTGCCAGCAGCCCCCGGATGGTGGGCGGGGCTAATGAAAAACTGTTTTTT. This gives the protein CASSPRMVGGANEKLFF. Variable domain in full (rest from reference TRBV7-9 and TRBJ1-4): DTGVSQNPRHKITKRGQNVTFRCDPISEHNRLYWYRQTLGQGPEFLTYFQNEAQLEKSRLLSDRFSAERPKGSFSTLEIQRTEQGDSAMYLCASSPRMVGGANEKLFFGSGTQLSVL.

The V and J genes are TRBV6-5 and TRBJ2-1; 8 bases fit TRBD2. V trimming: 8 bases; J trimming: 9 bases; junction bases outside the gene matches: 12. The CDR3 sequence is 14 residues long. Germline values: CDR1 MNHEY, CDR2 SVGAGI. The CDR3 loop is CASATSALIREQFF. Here the CDR3 DNA reads TGTGCCAGCGCGACTAGCGCCCTGATACGTGAGCAGTTCTTC.

This clone was counted at least ten times. The rearrangement joins TRBV7-2 to TRBJ1-2; TRBD1 might be the D (6 bases). The CDR3 covers 15 residues. Trimming took off 6 bases at V and 6 bases at J, with 20 bases between the two ends. The germline gives CDR1 SGHTA, CDR2 FQGNSA. For the CDR3, the DNA is TGTGCCAGCAGGTCGGGTAGGGGGATGTGGGATGGCTACACCTTC. It encodes CASRSGRGMWDGYTF.

The chain uses TRBV29-1 and TRBJ1-2; tentative D call: TRBD1 (5 bases). Germline-derived CDR1 and CDR2 are SQVTM and ANQGSEA. V lost 3 bases and J lost 5, with 10 bases in between. The CDR3 covers 12 residues. The CDR3 is CSVEGTVYGYTF. The CDR3 region has the DNA TGCAGCGTTGAGGGGACTGTGTATGGCTACACCTTC. The variable domain in full, with the rest retrieved from reference TRBV29-1 and TRBJ1-2, is SAVISQKPSRDICQRGTSLTIQCQVDSQVTMMFWYRQQPGQSLTLIATANQGSEATYESGFVIDKFPISRPNLTFSTLTVSNMSPEDSSIYLCSVEGTVYGYTFGSGTRLTVV.

The chain has TRBV7-3 and TRBJ2-1, with TRBD1 matching over 9 bases. CDR1 and CDR2 from the germline V gene are SGHTA and FQGTGA. Losses at the gene ends were 4 bases for V and 4 bases for J; bases not matched to a gene: 5. This CDR3 comprises 15 residues. CDR3: CASSSDRGSYNEQFF. In nucleotides, the CDR3 is TGTGCCAGCAGCTCGGACAGGGGTTCATACAATGAGCAGTTCTTC.

This sequence joins TRBV7-2 and TRBJ2-1; TRBD2 agrees at 14 bases. Trimming removed 6 bases from V and 10 bases from J; junction bases left unmatched: 17. The CDR3 runs to 18 residues. The germline V gene encodes CDR1 SGHTA and CDR2 FQGNSA. CDR3 amino acids: CASSFRTSGGSSGGEQFF. CDR3 in DNA: TGTGCCAGCAGTTTCCGGACTAGCGGGGGGTCTTCTGGAGGAGAGCAGTTCTTC.

This clone was counted between two and nine times. The rearrangement uses TRBV11-2 and TRBJ2-1, with TRBD2 matching 8 bases. Germline V lookup: CDR1 SGHAT, CDR2 FQNNGV. The CDR3 extends over 16 amino acids. V dropped 11 bases and J dropped 5; count of bases not matched to a gene: 17. The CDR3 nucleotides read TGTGCCTCAAAACTTTTGATCGGGGGGGTTAACAATGAGCAGTTCTTC. This translates into CASKLLIGGVNNEQFF.

This clone was seen only a few times. The rearrangement uses TRBV7-6 and TRBJ1-1; TRBD1 is a possible D gene (6 bases). V lost 5 bases to trimming and J lost 5 bases, with 18 bases between them. Germline values: CDR1 SGHVS, CDR2 FNYEAQ. The CDR3 sequence is 15 residues long. The CDR3 here is CASSPGGGGKTEAFF. The CDR3 nucleotides are TGTGCCAGCAGCCCGGGCGGGGGGGGCAAAACTGAAGCTTTCTTT.

This chain uses TRBV2 with TRBJ1-1; possible D gene TRBD1, 5 bases. The CDR3 is 13 amino acids. Trimming took off 4 bases at V and 8 bases at J, with 14 bases between the two ends. The germline CDR1 and CDR2 sequences are SNHLY and FYNNEI. CDR3 loop: CASSALWGGEAFF. The CDR3 nucleotides are TGTGCCAGCAGTGCCCTCTGGGGGGGGGAAGCTTTCTTT.

The rearrangement uses TRBV30 and TRBJ1-2, with a tentative D call TRBD1 (6 bases). Germline values: CDR1 GTSNPN, CDR2 SVGIG (reference sequence). V was clipped by 3 bases and J by 5 bases, with 16 bases between them. The CDR3 is 14 amino acids. The CDR3 DNA is TGTGCCTGGAGGCCCCCGGGGACAAGATATGGCTACACCTTC. Its protein is CAWRPPGTRYGYTF.

This clone showed up just a few times. The gene calls are TRBV6-5 and TRBJ1-5, with D perhaps TRBD1 (6 bases). The V gene lost 9 bases and the J gene lost 0 bases, with 12 bases spanning the gap. From germline, CDR1 is MNHEY and CDR2 SVGAGI. The CDR3 contains 14 residues. CDR3 region: CASEGEYSNQPQHF. CDR3 DNA sequence: TGTGCCAGTGAGGGGGAGTATAGCAATCAGCCCCAGCATTTT.

V is TRBV6-2 or TRBV6-3 and J is TRBJ1-2; 10 nucleotides agree with TRBD1. Germline CDR1 is MNHEY and CDR2 is SVGEGT. Trimming took 5 bases from V and 10 from J; bases not matched to a gene: 10. The CDR3 covers 14 residues. The CDR3 bases are TGTGCCAGCAGTGATGGGACAGGGGAGGATTTCTACACCTTC. This encodes CASSDGTGEDFYTF.

At least ten counts were recorded for this clone. The chain recombines TRBV30 with TRBJ2-7; perhaps TRBD2 as D (5 bases). V lost 7 bases and J 0 bases, leaving 16 bases between the germline ends. Germline-derived CDR1 and CDR2 are GTSNPN and SVGIG (reference sequence). CDR3 size: 14 residues. CDR3 DNA sequence: TGTGCCTTGCGGTCCGGGCGGGCCTCCTACGAGCAGTACTTC. The encoded protein is CALRSGRASYEQYF.

The rearrangement joins TRBV3-1 (or the pseudogene TRBV3-2) to TRBJ2-2; 8 nucleotides line up with TRBD2. Trimming at V came to 1 base and at J to 6 bases, leaving 4 bases not matched to a gene. There are 15 residues in the CDR3. Germline-derived CDR1 and CDR2 are LGHDT and YNNKEL (reference sequence). The CDR3 DNA reads as TGTGCCAGCAGCCAAGTCGGGGGGGCCGCCGGGGAGCTGTTTTTT. Its protein product is CASSQVGGAAGELFF.

This rearrangement joins TRBV30 to TRBJ1-1; D possibly corresponds to TRBD1 (6 bases). Germline CDR1 GTSNPN, CDR2 SVGIG (reference sequence). Between the trimmed V and J ends, which lost 0 bases and 1 base, there was a span of 15 bases. The CDR3 is 16 amino acids. The CDR3 nucleotides are TGTGCCTGGAGTGTCCTTAACAGGGTAGGGAACACTGAAGCTTTCTTT. It is translated as CAWSVLNRVGNTEAFF.

This clone was recorded once. This rearrangement joins TRBV2 to TRBJ2-1; 13 nucleotides agree with TRBD2. Trimming removed 7 bases from V and 9 bases from J; junction bases left unmatched: 18. Germline loops: CDR1 SNHLY, CDR2 FYNNEI. The CDR3 loop spans 18 amino acids. The CDR3 bases are TGTGCCAGCAACCCCCGAGCCCCCGGACTAGCGGGGGCCTTTGAGCAGTTCTTC. This codes for CASNPRAPGLAGAFEQFF. Complete variable domain (other parts from reference TRBV2 and TRBJ2-1): EPEVTQTPSHQVTQMGQEVILRCVPISNHLYFYWYRQILGQKVEFLVSFYNNEISEKSEIFDDQFSVERPDGSNFTLKIRSTKLEDSAMYFCASNPRAPGLAGAFEQFFGPGTRLTVL.

V gene TRBV29-1 combines with J gene TRBJ2-5, with D uncertain. Trimming removed 2 bases at V and 3 bases at J, with 7 bases between. Germline CDR1 is SQVTM and CDR2 is ANQGSEA. CDR3 length equals 12 residues. Written as DNA, the CDR3 is TGCAGCGTTGAACTCTTTGAAGAGACCCAGTACTTC. It encodes CSVELFEETQYF. Combining the CDR3 with reference TRBV29-1 and TRBJ2-5 gives the whole variable domain SAVISQKPSRDICQRGTSLTIQCQVDSQVTMMFWYRQQPGQSLTLIATANQGSEATYESGFVIDKFPISRPNLTFSTLTVSNMSPEDSSIYLCSVELFEETQYFGPGTRLLVL.

The chain couples TRBV28 to TRBJ2-3; the D gene is possibly TRBD2 (6 bases). The CDR3 runs to 18 residues. The germline V gene encodes CDR1 MDHEN and CDR2 SYDVKM. V lost 2 bases and J lost 4, with 22 bases in between. The CDR3 DNA is TGTGCCAGCAGTTTAAGCGGGTGGGCGAAACCTCCGGCAGATACGCAGTATTTT. This encodes CASSLSGWAKPPADTQYF.

The chain employs TRBV6-1 and TRBJ1-6; D may be TRBD1 (5 bases). Trimming took off 2 bases at V and 6 bases at J, with 11 bases between the two ends. CDR3 length: 15 residues. CDR1 is MNHNS, CDR2 SASEGT, per germline. DNA of the CDR3: TGTGCCAGCAGTGAATCCAGGGTGACTAATTCACCCCTCCACTTT. This translates into CASSESRVTNSPLHF.

The chain joins TRBV4-2 to TRBJ1-2; 7 positions agree with TRBD1. V was clipped by 3 bases and J by 4 bases; unmatched bases: 5. The CDR3 spans 14 residues. CDR1 is LGHNA, CDR2 YNFKEQ, per germline. The CDR3 protein is CASSQGDSTYGYTF. The CDR3 DNA is TGTGCCAGCAGCCAGGGGGACAGTACCTATGGCTACACCTTC.

V and J are TRBV6-6 and TRBJ2-7, with a possible D match to TRBD1 (6 bases). Per the germline V gene, CDR1 is MNHNY and CDR2 is SVGAGI (reference sequence). CDR3 length: 15 amino acids. Between the trimmed V and J ends, which lost 10 bases and 3 bases, there was a span of 22 bases. CDR3 residues: CATSSRGMRGYEQYF. CDR3 nucleotides: TGTGCCACCTCCAGCAGGGGAATGAGAGGCTACGAGCAGTACTTC.

This rearrangement joins TRBV29-1 to TRBJ2-1, with TRBD2 as a possible D gene (5 bases). The CDR3 runs 12 residues. Germline V CDR1 and CDR2: SQVTM, ANQGSEA. The V and J ends lost 8 bases and 5 bases respectively, with 13 bases between them. The CDR3: CSTVGVDNEQFF. The CDR3 nucleotides are TGCAGCACAGTCGGGGTGGACAATGAGCAGTTCTTC.